This TCR beta chain was obtained from a study of response to subunit inactivated influenza vaccine. This clonotype was observed a few times. One entry per CDR3 protein results from TCRdb running MiXCR on the RT-PCR reads. This table has hundreds of thousands of distinct CDR3 sequences, roughly 10% appearing once. V lost 3 bases and J 1 base, leaving 10 bases between the germline ends. CDR1 is KGHSH, CDR2 LQKENI, per germline. CDR3 length: 14 amino acids. A further study also used this sample, focusing on T cells expressing NK-cell markers. This second study notes: UMIs accompanied the 5'RACE template switching by which TCR beta cDNA was made.

The TCR sequence derives from a middle-aged man who received an inactivated influenza vaccine. The chain uses TRBV18 and TRBJ2-7; D is uncertain. The sequencing here drew on PBMCs from blood, taken on the day of vaccination. CDR3 in amino acids: CASSPSQRSYEQYF. CDR3 DNA: TGTGCCAGCTCACCCTCACAGAGATCCTACGAGCAGTACTTC.